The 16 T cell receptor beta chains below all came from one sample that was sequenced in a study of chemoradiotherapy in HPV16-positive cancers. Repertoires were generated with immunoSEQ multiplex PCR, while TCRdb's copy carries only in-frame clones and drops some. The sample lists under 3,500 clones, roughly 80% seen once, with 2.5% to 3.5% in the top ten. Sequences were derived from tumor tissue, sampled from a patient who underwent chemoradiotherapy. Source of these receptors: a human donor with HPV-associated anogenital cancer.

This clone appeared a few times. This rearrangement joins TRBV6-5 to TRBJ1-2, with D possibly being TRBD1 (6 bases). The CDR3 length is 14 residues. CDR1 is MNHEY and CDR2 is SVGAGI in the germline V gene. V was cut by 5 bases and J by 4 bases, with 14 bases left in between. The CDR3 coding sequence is TGTGCCAGCAGTGCAGACAGGAGGCGCTATGGCTACACCTTC. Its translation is CASSADRRRYGYTF.

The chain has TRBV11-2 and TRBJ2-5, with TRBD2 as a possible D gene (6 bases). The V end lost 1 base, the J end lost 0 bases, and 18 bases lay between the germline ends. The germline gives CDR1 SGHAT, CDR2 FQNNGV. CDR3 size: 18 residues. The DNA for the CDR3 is TGTGCCAGCAGCTTAGCTTTAGCGACTAGACACGACCAAGAGACCCAGTACTTC. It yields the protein CASSLALATRHDQETQYF.

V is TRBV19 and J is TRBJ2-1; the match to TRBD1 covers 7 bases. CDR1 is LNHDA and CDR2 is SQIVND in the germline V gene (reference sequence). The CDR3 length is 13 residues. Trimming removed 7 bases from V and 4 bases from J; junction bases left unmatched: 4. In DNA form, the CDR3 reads TGTGCCAGTACCGGGACAGAATACAATGAGCAGTTCTTC. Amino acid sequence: CASTGTEYNEQFF.

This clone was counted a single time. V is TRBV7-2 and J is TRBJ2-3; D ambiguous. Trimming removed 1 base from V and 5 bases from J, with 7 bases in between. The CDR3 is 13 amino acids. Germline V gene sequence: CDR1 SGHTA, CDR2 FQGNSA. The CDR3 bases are TGTGCCAGCAGCTTAGGCCCGGGAGATACGCAGTATTTT. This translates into CASSLGPGDTQYF.

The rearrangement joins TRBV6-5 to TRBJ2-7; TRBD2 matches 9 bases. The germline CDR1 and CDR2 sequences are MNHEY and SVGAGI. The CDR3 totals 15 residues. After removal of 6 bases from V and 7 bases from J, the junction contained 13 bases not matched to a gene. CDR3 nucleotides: TGTGCCAGCAGCCCGACCGGACTAGCGAAAGAAGAGCAGTACTTC. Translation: CASSPTGLAKEEQYF.

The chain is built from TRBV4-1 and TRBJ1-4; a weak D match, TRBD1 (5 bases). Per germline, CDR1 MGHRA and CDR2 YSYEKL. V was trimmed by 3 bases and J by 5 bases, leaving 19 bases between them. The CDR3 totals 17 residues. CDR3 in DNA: TGCGCCAGCAGCCATTCCCGGGACCCAGGTCTGAATGAAAAACTGTTTTTT. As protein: CASSHSRDPGLNEKLFF.

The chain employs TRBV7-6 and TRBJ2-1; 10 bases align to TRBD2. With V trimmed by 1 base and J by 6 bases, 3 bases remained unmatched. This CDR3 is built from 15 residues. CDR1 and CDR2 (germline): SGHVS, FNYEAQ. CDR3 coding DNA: TGTGCCAGCAGCTTAGTCCAGCGGGGGGGCAATGAGCAGTTCTTC. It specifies CASSLVQRGGNEQFF. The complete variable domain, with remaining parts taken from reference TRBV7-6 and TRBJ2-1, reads GAGVSQSPRYKVTKRGQDVALRCDPISGHVSLYWYRQALGQGPEFLTYFNYEAQQDKSGLPNDRFSAERPEGSISTLTIQRTEQRDSAMYRCASSLVQRGGNEQFFGPGTRLTVL.

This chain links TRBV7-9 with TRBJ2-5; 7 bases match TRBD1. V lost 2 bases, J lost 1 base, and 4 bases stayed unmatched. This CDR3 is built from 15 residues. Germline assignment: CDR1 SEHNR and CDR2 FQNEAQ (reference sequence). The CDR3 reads CASSLTDRTQETQYF. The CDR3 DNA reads TGTGCCAGCAGCTTAACGGACAGGACCCAAGAGACCCAGTACTTC. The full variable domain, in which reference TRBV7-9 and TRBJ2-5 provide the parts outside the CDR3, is DTGVSQNPRHKITKRGQNVTFRCDPISEHNRLYWYRQTLGQGPEFLTYFQNEAQLEKSRLLSDRFSAERPKGSFSTLEIQRTEQGDSAMYLCASSLTDRTQETQYFGPGTRLLVL.

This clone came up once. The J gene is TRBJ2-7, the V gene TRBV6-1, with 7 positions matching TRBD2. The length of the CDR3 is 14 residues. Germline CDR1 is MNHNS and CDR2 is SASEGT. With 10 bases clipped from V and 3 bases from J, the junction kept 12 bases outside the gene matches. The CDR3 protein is CATLIAGPVYEQYF. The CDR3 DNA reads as TGTGCCACATTAATAGCGGGCCCCGTCTACGAGCAGTACTTC.

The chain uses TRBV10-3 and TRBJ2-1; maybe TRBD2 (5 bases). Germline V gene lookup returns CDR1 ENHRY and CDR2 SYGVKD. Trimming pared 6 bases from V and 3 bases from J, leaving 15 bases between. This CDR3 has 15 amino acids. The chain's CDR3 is CAISRETARYNEQFF. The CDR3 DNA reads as TGTGCCATCAGCCGGGAAACAGCACGCTACAATGAGCAGTTCTTC.

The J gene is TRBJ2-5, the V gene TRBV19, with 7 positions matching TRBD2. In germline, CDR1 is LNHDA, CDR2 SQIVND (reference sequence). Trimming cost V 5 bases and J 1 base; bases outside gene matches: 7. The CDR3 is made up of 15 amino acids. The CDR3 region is CASSVSLAAQETQYF. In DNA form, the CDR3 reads TGTGCCAGTAGTGTCTCCCTAGCGGCCCAAGAGACCCAGTACTTC.

The CDR3 here is CASSQTSGRALIGEQFF. The CDR3 coding sequence is TGTGCCAGCAGTCAGACTAGCGGGAGGGCTTTAATCGGTGAGCAGTTCTTC. This rearrangement joins TRBV27 to TRBJ2-1; TRBD2 aligns across 14 bases. The germline V gene encodes CDR1 MNHEY and CDR2 SMNVEV (reference sequence). Losses at the gene ends were 5 bases for V and 9 bases for J; bases not matched to a gene: 12. CDR3 length equals 17 residues.

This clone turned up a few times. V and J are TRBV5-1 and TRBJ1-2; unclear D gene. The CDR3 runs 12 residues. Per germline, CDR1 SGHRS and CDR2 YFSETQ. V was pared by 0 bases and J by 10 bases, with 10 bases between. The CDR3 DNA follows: TGCGCCAGCAGCTTGGACGGGAAGGACTACACCTTC. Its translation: CASSLDGKDYTF.

The CDR3 protein is CASSLVKGRFEKLFF. In DNA, the CDR3 is TGTGCCAGCAGCTTAGTCAAGGGTCGGTTTGAAAAACTGTTTTTT. This sequence joins TRBV7-9 and TRBJ1-4; no clear D. Germline V gene lookup returns CDR1 SEHNR and CDR2 FQNEAQ (reference sequence). V dropped 1 base and J dropped 7 bases, with 13 bases sitting between them. The CDR3 spans 15 residues.

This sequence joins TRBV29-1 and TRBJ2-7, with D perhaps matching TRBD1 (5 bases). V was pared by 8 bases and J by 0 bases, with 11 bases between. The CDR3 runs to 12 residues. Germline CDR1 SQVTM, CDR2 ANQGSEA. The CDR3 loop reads CSIPDNSYEQYF. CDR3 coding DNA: TGCAGCATACCGGACAACTCCTACGAGCAGTACTTC.

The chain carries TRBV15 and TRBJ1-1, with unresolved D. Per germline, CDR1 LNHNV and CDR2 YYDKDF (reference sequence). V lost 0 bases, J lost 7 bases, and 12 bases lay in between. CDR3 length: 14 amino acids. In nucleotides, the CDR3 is TGTGCCACCAGCAGAGATGTGGAGGCAGATGAAGCTTTCTTT. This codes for CATSRDVEADEAFF.